A single sample is the source of the 5 T cell receptor beta chains below, sequenced in a study of OX40 agonist ivuxolimab in advanced cancers. Assay: immunoSEQ multiplex PCR; the TCRdb copy retains only in-frame clones and omits some. The table includes approximately 90,000 clones, 75% to 95% detected once. The source was CD4+ or CD8+ T cells sorted from blood, collected in a trial of the OX40 agonist ivuxolimab. These receptors originate from an adult with an advanced solid tumor such as melanoma, head and neck, liver or kidney cancer.

V and J are TRBV5-4 and TRBJ2-7, with TRBD2 as a possible D gene (5 bases). CDR3 length equals 14 residues. Trimming pared 0 bases from V and 3 bases from J, leaving 10 bases between. The germline V gene encodes CDR1 SGHNT and CDR2 YYREEE (reference sequence). In nucleotides, the CDR3 is TGTGCCAGCAGCTTGGGAGGGATAAACTACGAGCAGTACTTC. It encodes CASSLGGINYEQYF.

The V and J genes are TRBV9 and TRBJ1-4; D gene ambiguous. There are 15 residues in the CDR3. Germline V lookup: CDR1 SGDLS, CDR2 YYNGEE. V gave up 0 bases and J gave up 3 bases, with 9 bases separating them. As DNA, the CDR3 is TGTGCCAGCAGCGTAGTTGGTGGAGCTAATGAAAAACTGTTTTTT. Protein product: CASSVVGGANEKLFF.

The chain recombines TRBV7-9 with TRBJ1-1; 9 bases match TRBD1. V shed 4 bases and J 1 base; nucleotides not matched to a gene: 4. This CDR3 contains 15 residues. Germline loops: CDR1 SEHNR, CDR2 FQNEAQ (reference sequence). The CDR3 loop reads CASSSGTGTNTEAFF. The CDR3 bases are TGTGCCAGCAGCTCCGGGACAGGGACGAACACTGAAGCTTTCTTT.

This rearrangement joins TRBV6-5 to TRBJ2-7, with TRBD2 as a possible D gene (6 bases). In germline, CDR1 is MNHEY, CDR2 SVGAGI. This CDR3 has 13 amino acids. Trimming cost V 5 bases and J 7 bases, with 15 bases left between them. The CDR3 spells CASSRPGLQEQYF. For the CDR3, the DNA is TGTGCCAGCAGTAGACCGGGACTCCAGGAGCAGTACTTC.

For the CDR3, the DNA is TGTGCCAGCAGCCAAGCACAGGGGTATGGCTACACCTTC. It yields the protein CASSQAQGYGYTF. The V gene is TRBV14, the J gene TRBJ1-2, with TRBD1 identical over 7 bases. Trimming cost V 1 base and J 5 bases; bases outside gene matches: 1. CDR3 length equals 13 residues. The V gene's germline CDR1 is SGHDN and CDR2 FVKESK.